These T cell receptor beta chains were read from a single sample in a study of CD8+CD57+ T cells in acquired aplastic anemia. TCRdb re-called the reads with MiXCR, one entry per CDR3 protein. The table lists about 160,000 distinct CDR3 sequences, about 48% of them singletons. Sequencing was performed on sorted CD4+, CD8+, or CD8+CD57+ T cells (not recorded which) from PBMCs. These receptors came from a human donor in good health. CDR3s include the opening cysteine and the closing phenylalanine or tryptophan. D genes are given only for firm matches. Part of the rows lack a size; the others show once, few, many or a class for expanded clones.

j_gene: TRBJ2-2
abundance: -
v_gene: TRBV7-2
d_gene: TRBD1
CDR3aa: CAIWGQPGELFF
CDR3nt: TGTGCCATCTGGGGACAGCCCGGGGAGCTGTTTTTT

j_gene: TRBJ1-2
abundance: many
v_gene: TRBV20-1
d_gene: -
CDR3aa: CSARPVSISGDRGTF
CDR3nt: TGCAGTGCTAGGCCCGTCTCTATCTCAGGGGATAGGGGCACCTTC

j_gene: TRBJ2-1
abundance: many
v_gene: TRBV7-3
d_gene: TRBD2
CDR3aa: CASSSITSGRLGPNEQFF
CDR3nt: TGTGCCAGCAGCTCAATTACTAGCGGGAGGTTGGGGCCAAATGAGCAGTTCTTC

j_gene: TRBJ2-5
abundance: many
v_gene: TRBV7-6
d_gene: TRBD1
CDR3aa: CASSQMTGQETQYF
CDR3nt: TGTGCCAGCAGCCAGATGACAGGGCAAGAGACCCAGTACTTC

j_gene: TRBJ2-5
abundance: many
v_gene: TRBV5-1
d_gene: -
CDR3aa: CASRSRETQYF
CDR3nt: TGCGCCAGCAGGTCAAGGGAGACCCAGTACTTC

j_gene: TRBJ1-1
abundance: many
v_gene: TRBV7-2
d_gene: -
CDR3aa: CASSPNMNTEAFF
CDR3nt: TGTGCCAGCAGCCCCAACATGAACACTGAAGCTTTCTTT

j_gene: TRBJ2-3
abundance: once
v_gene: TRBV19
d_gene: -
CDR3aa: CASRSETLLEYF
CDR3nt: TGTGCCAGTAGGTCCGAGACACTTTTGGAGTATTTT

j_gene: TRBJ1-1
abundance: -
v_gene: TRBV20-1
d_gene: -
CDR3aa: CSAQVGGLFTEAFF
CDR3nt: TGCAGTGCACAGGTGGGGGGACTGTTCACTGAAGCTTTCTTT

j_gene: TRBJ2-7
abundance: -
v_gene: TRBV12-3/TRBV12-4
d_gene: TRBD1
CDR3aa: CASSLPQGANEQYF
CDR3nt: TGTGCCAGCAGTTTACCCCAGGGGGCAAACGAGCAGTACTTC

j_gene: TRBJ2-7
abundance: -
v_gene: TRBV19
d_gene: TRBD2
CDR3aa: CASTASGRADDQYF
CDR3nt: TGTGCCAGTACAGCTAGCGGGAGGGCGGACGATCAGTACTTC

j_gene: TRBJ1-1
abundance: many
v_gene: TRBV25-1
d_gene: -
CDR3aa: CASSLGGLGAEAFF
CDR3nt: TGTGCCAGCAGCTTGGGAGGGCTCGGGGCTGAAGCTTTCTTT

j_gene: TRBJ2-7
abundance: -
v_gene: TRBV7-2
d_gene: TRBD2
CDR3aa: CASSLVGGRVYEQYF
CDR3nt: TGTGCCAGCAGCTTAGTTGGCGGGAGGGTCTACGAGCAGTACTTC

j_gene: TRBJ2-5
abundance: -
v_gene: TRBV29-1
d_gene: -
CDR3aa: CSVMGQTRETQYF
CDR3nt: TGCAGCGTTATGGGCCAAACCCGGGAGACCCAGTACTTC

j_gene: TRBJ1-2
abundance: -
v_gene: TRBV15
d_gene: -
CDR3aa: CATSRAEGGTIGYTF
CDR3nt: TGTGCCACCAGCAGAGCAGAGGGAGGGACCATAGGCTACACCTTC

j_gene: TRBJ1-1
abundance: many
v_gene: TRBV7-6
d_gene: TRBD1
CDR3aa: CASSSRDRENTEAFF
CDR3nt: TGTGCCAGCAGCTCCCGGGACAGGGAGAACACTGAAGCTTTCTTT

j_gene: TRBJ1-1
abundance: many
v_gene: TRBV7-2
d_gene: -
CDR3aa: CASSLGGVGTEAFF
CDR3nt: TGTGCCAGCAGCTTAGGAGGAGTAGGGACTGAAGCTTTCTTT

j_gene: TRBJ2-1
abundance: few
v_gene: TRBV19
d_gene: TRBD2
CDR3aa: CASSIDPREFWGGEQFF
CDR3nt: TGTGCCAGTAGTATAGATCCCAGGGAGTTCTGGGGAGGGGAGCAGTTCTTC

j_gene: TRBJ1-1
abundance: -
v_gene: TRBV29-1
d_gene: -
CDR3aa: CSTLTAKNTKAFF
CDR3nt: TGCAGCACCCTGACAGCCAAAAACACTAAAGCTTTCTTT

j_gene: TRBJ2-7
abundance: -
v_gene: TRBV15
d_gene: TRBD1
CDR3aa: CATSGGTGEVNEQYF
CDR3nt: TGTGCCACCAGCGGAGGGACAGGGGAGGTCAACGAGCAGTACTTC

j_gene: TRBJ1-2
abundance: -
v_gene: TRBV5-1
d_gene: -
CDR3aa: CASSQKDSTGYGYTF
CDR3nt: TGCGCCAGCAGCCAAAAGGACTCTACGGGTTATGGCTACACCTTC

j_gene: TRBJ2-2
abundance: -
v_gene: TRBV7-3
d_gene: TRBD2
CDR3aa: CARSPPRGGNTGELFF
CDR3nt: TGTGCCAGAAGCCCCCCACGCGGGGGGAACACCGGGGAGCTGTTTTTT

j_gene: TRBJ2-7
abundance: -
v_gene: TRBV11-2
d_gene: TRBD2
CDR3aa: CASSPTSGSRRGLGEQYF
CDR3nt: TGTGCCAGCAGCCCGACTAGCGGGAGCCGCAGAGGATTGGGCGAGCAGTACTTC

j_gene: TRBJ2-7
abundance: many
v_gene: TRBV5-1
d_gene: -
CDR3aa: CASRTANYEQYF
CDR3nt: TGCGCCAGTCGGACAGCTAACTACGAGCAGTACTTC

j_gene: TRBJ2-3
abundance: -
v_gene: TRBV10-1
d_gene: -
CDR3aa: CAGTLTLRPLEQYF
CDR3nt: TGCGCCGGCACCTTGACACTTCGCCCGTTAGAGCAGTATTTT

j_gene: TRBJ2-2
abundance: many
v_gene: TRBV12-3/TRBV12-4
d_gene: -
CDR3aa: CASSPPGQKNTGELFF
CDR3nt: TGTGCCAGCAGTCCGCCCGGACAGAAGAACACCGGGGAGCTGTTTTTT

j_gene: TRBJ1-2
abundance: many
v_gene: TRBV12-3/TRBV12-4
d_gene: -
CDR3aa: CASSPPGHGYGYTF
CDR3nt: TGTGCCAGCAGTCCCCCGGGACACGGGTATGGCTACACCTTC

j_gene: TRBJ1-5
abundance: many
v_gene: TRBV7-2
d_gene: -
CDR3aa: CASSLVDDQPQHF
CDR3nt: TGTGCCAGCAGCTTAGTTGATGATCAGCCCCAGCATTTT

j_gene: TRBJ1-2
abundance: once
v_gene: TRBV5-4
d_gene: TRBD1
CDR3aa: CASSSPSTGNYGYTF
CDR3nt: TGTGCCAGCAGCTCCCCTTCGACAGGGAACTATGGCTACACCTTC

j_gene: TRBJ2-1
abundance: -
v_gene: TRBV11-1
d_gene: TRBD1
CDR3aa: CASSFGFFPAGQGANEQFF
CDR3nt: TGTGCCAGCAGCTTCGGCTTTTTCCCGGCCGGACAGGGCGCCAATGAGCAGTTCTTC